What follows is one T cell receptor beta chain and its context. These data come from a study of blood T cell repertoires in COVID-19. TCRdb's copy holds only in-frame clones and misses some; the assay was immunoSEQ multiplex PCR. The table shows some 360,000 clones, with approximately 89% occurring only once. The V gene's germline CDR1 is SGDLS and CDR2 YYNGEE. There are 15 residues in the CDR3. The V and J ends lost 4 bases and 8 bases respectively, with 18 bases between them. The sample was peripheral blood. The clonotype comes from a woman in her sixties or seventies with COVID-19, enrolled during active disease. This chain joins TRBV9 and TRBJ1-4; the D gene is possibly TRBD1 (6 bases). The CDR3 sequence is CASSLGQFPGEKLFF. The CDR3 DNA follows: TGTGCCAGCAGCTTAGGACAGTTCCCAGGCGAAAAACTGTTTTTT.